This TCR beta chain derives from a study of regulatory T cells in long-lasting Graves disease. Regarding the study as a whole: Peripheral blood, not thyroid tissue, was the sole material studied. Among samples with persistent disease, TRBV28, TRBJ1-2 and TRBJ2-5 were favored. Whereas new patients shared 970 or so public clonotypes, persistent patients shared more, at 2,500 to 3,500.

V was cut by 4 bases and J by 3 bases, with 7 bases left in between. CDR1 and CDR2 from the germline V gene are SQVTM and ANQGSEA. The CDR3 extends over 11 amino acids. According to the study, TCR beta libraries were built with iRepertoire HTBI primers and CDR3-region Arm-PCR. TCRdb independently ran MiXCR on the multiplex PCR reads; one entry per CDR3 protein. The data show 580,000 or so distinct CDR3 sequences, with 16% seen just once and 12% held by the top ten. Specified time point: newly diagnosed GD, antithyroid drugs for less than 3 months. Researchers made the TCR library from RNA that was extracted from PBMCs. Ten or more counts support this clonotype. Its antigen is currently unknown. The data were also submitted as part of a second study, on T cells in Graves' hyperthyroidism and ophthalmopathy.

The genes are TRBV29-1 and TRBJ2-7, with a tentative D call TRBD2 (5 bases). The clonotype comes from a young man with Graves disease. The material sequenced was peripheral blood mononuclear cells (PBMCs), taken at new diagnosis, from a patient treated with antithyroid drugs. The CDR3 reads CSVGAGYEQYF. The CDR3 DNA follows: TGCAGCGTTGGGGCGGGCTACGAGCAGTACTTC.